This T cell receptor beta chain was retrieved from a study of T cell responses to AZD1222 COVID-19 vaccine. Overall study results and limits: Seropositive at baseline were only six AZD1222 recipients. Two AZD1222 administrations were followed by greater Spike-specific TCR breadth and depth. Nearly half of spike-specific TCRs reportedly go after variant regions that carry no mutations. Dominant CD4 TCR responses targeted spike regions 160-218 and 743-854.

Comment on this clone: Its target is not known.

Per the germline V gene, CDR1 is LGHDT and CDR2 is YNNKEL (reference sequence). V dropped 4 bases and J dropped 8 bases, with 21 bases sitting between them. The CDR3 length is 16 residues. Using immunoSEQ multiplex PCR, the repertoire was profiled, and TCRdb retains in-frame clones only, with some absent. The table shows 140,000 or so clones, with more than 85% occurring only once. Source: peripheral blood, taken 28 days after the second AZD1222 dose. This sequence originates from an adult who received the AZD1222 COVID-19 vaccine. This chain connects TRBV3-1 (or the pseudogene TRBV3-2) to TRBJ2-1; D ambiguous. CDR3 protein: CASSRARPFDPHEQFF. The CDR3, as DNA: TGTGCCAGCAGCCGGGCTAGGCCCTTTGACCCACATGAGCAGTTCTTC.